The 7 T cell receptor beta chains given below trace back to one sample, sequenced in a study of cytomegalovirus exposure and HLA in healthy donors. The PCR ran on 60 Vbeta and 13 Jbeta primers. Sequenced by immunoSEQ multiplex PCR; TCRdb stores in-frame clones only, minus some. The repertoire includes around 140,000 clones, around 80% of them detected once, and less than 2% sits in the top ten. Sequencing used PBMCs. These receptors originate from a woman younger than 30 in good health and CMV-seronegative.

This clone was counted a single time. CDR3 amino acids: CASVRQGAIYEQYF. CDR3 sequence (DNA): TGTGCCAGCGTCCGACAGGGGGCAATTTACGAGCAGTACTTC. The rearrangement joins TRBV2 to TRBJ2-7; 10 nucleotides align to TRBD1. The CDR3 loop spans 14 amino acids. CDR1 SNHLY and CDR2 FYNNEI come from the germline V gene. Trimming removed 8 bases from V and 4 bases from J; junction bases left unmatched: 8.

The rearrangement joins TRBV6-5 to TRBJ1-2, with TRBD1 matching over 8 bases. The ends lost 5 bases at V and 2 bases at J; junction bases unmatched: 4. There are 14 residues in the CDR3. Germline V gene data show CDR1 as MNHEY and CDR2 as SVGAGI. CDR3 sequence (DNA): TGTGCCAGCAGTAACGACAGGGGAAACTATGGCTACACCTTC. Its protein product is CASSNDRGNYGYTF.

The chain recombines TRBV5-5 with TRBJ2-2, with D uncertain. V lost 4 bases, J lost 6 bases, and 13 bases lay in between. The CDR3 loop spans 14 amino acids. CDR1 is SGHKS and CDR2 is YYEKEE in the germline V gene (reference sequence). This CDR3 reads CASSPGWISGELFF. The CDR3 region has the DNA TGTGCCAGCAGCCCCGGGTGGATCTCCGGGGAGCTGTTTTTT.

The V call is TRBV10-3, the J call TRBJ1-1, with TRBD1 identical over 10 bases. Per germline, CDR1 ENHRY and CDR2 SYGVKD. This CDR3 is 11 amino acids long. Trimming at V came to 8 bases and at J to 8 bases, leaving 2 bases not matched to a gene. DNA of the CDR3: TGTGCCATCGGACAGGGGGACGAAGCTTTCTTT. Translating gives CAIGQGDEAFF.

The chain has TRBV30 and TRBJ2-6, with D perhaps TRBD1 (5 bases). Trimming stripped 5 bases from V and 2 bases from J, with 16 bases between. Germline V lookup: CDR1 GTSNPN, CDR2 SVGIG (reference sequence). CDR3 length equals 16 residues. The CDR3 DNA reads as TGTGCCTGGGCCCGAAGGGGCTCCCCTGGGGCCAACGTCCTGACTTTC. Translated, it gives CAWARRGSPGANVLTF.

This clone was observed once. V usage is TRBV29-1 and J usage is TRBJ2-4; 8 nucleotides match TRBD1. J gave up 10 bases and V 5 bases, and 10 bases lay outside the gene matches. Germline V CDR1 and CDR2: SQVTM, ANQGSEA. The CDR3 runs 13 residues. The CDR3 sequence: CSVTTGTGGIQYF. CDR3 DNA: TGCAGCGTTACTACCGGGACAGGAGGGATTCAGTACTTC.

The J gene is TRBJ2-4, the V gene TRBV10-3, with a tentative D call TRBD1 (6 bases). Germline CDR1 and CDR2: ENHRY and SYGVKD. This CDR3 spans 14 amino acids. Trimming pared 5 bases from V and 2 bases from J, leaving 10 bases between. The CDR3 loop reads CAISPTGTKNIQYF. The CDR3 DNA sequence: TGTGCCATCAGTCCGACAGGAACCAAAAACATTCAGTACTTC.